The clone carrying this T cell receptor beta chain was recorded at least ten times. The target antigen is unknown. These data are taken from a study of CD8 T cells in ankylosing spondylitis. A single record per CDR3 protein comes from TCRdb applying MiXCR to the 5' RACE reads. This table holds approximately 220,000 distinct CDR3 sequences, approximately 24% found once. The ends were cut back, 0 bases at V and 6 bases at J, with 6 bases in the middle. Germline CDR1 MNHEY, CDR2 SVGEGT. This CDR3 has 13 residues. General study results and limits: Researchers report that disease-linked clones proved CD8+ and relatively rare in peripheral blood. Significant enrichment of disease-linked clones was reportedly seen in matched ankylosing spondylitis synovial fluid. Before this, some motif variants had been reported in reactive arthritis synovial fluid and blood. It appeared that ankylosing spondylitis blood was characterized by a TCR beta motif of under ten highly homologous variants.

The sequence came from a male donor with ankylosing spondylitis or in good health (not recorded which). This sequence joins TRBV6-2 or TRBV6-3 and TRBJ2-1, with D uncertain. The sequenced material came from blood, either unsorted or a sorted T cell fraction (not recorded which). In DNA form, the CDR3 reads TGTGCCAGCAGTTACTCGATTTCCAATGAGCAGTTCTTC. This translates into CASSYSISNEQFF.